Below are 2 T cell receptor beta chains sequenced from a single sample in a study of OX40 agonist ivuxolimab in advanced cancers. Sequencing used immunoSEQ multiplex PCR; TCRdb keeps in-frame clones, though not all of them. The profile covers around 36,000 clones, with approximately 84% appearing a single time and under 20% taken by the ten largest. The sequenced sample was CD4+ or CD8+ T cells sorted from blood, obtained in a trial of the OX40 agonist ivuxolimab. All receptors derive from an adult with an advanced solid tumor such as melanoma, head and neck, liver or kidney cancer.

The genes are TRBV25-1 and TRBJ1-4; 9 nucleotides line up with TRBD1. V was clipped by 4 bases and J by 6 bases; unmatched bases: 3. CDR3 length: 14 amino acids. The V gene's germline CDR1 is MGHDK and CDR2 SYGVNS. CDR3 residues: CASSAGQGYEKLFF. The DNA of the CDR3 is TGTGCCAGCAGTGCGGGACAGGGCTATGAAAAACTGTTTTTT.

This clone has more than one count but fewer than ten. The V and J genes are TRBV12-5 and TRBJ1-4, with no clear D. Trimming took off 7 bases at V and 6 bases at J, with 6 bases between the two ends. The CDR3 has 11 amino acids. Germline assignment: CDR1 LGHNT and CDR2 FRNRAP. For the CDR3, the DNA is TGTGCTAGTGCCGAGGATGAAAAACTGTTTTTT. This encodes CASAEDEKLFF.